Listed here are 10 T cell receptor beta chains from one sample, sequenced in a study of shared clonotypes between healthy human individuals. Only in-frame clones appear in the TCRdb table, and some are missing; sequencing was by immunoSEQ multiplex PCR. The profile shows over 850,000 clones, about 80% of them singletons. The sample consisted of memory CD4+ T cells from PBMCs. Subset of the sample: CD45RA-negative fraction. Receptors were obtained from a young man in good health. Some clones in this sample may be carry-over from other donors' samples.

V gene TRBV7-9 combines with J gene TRBJ2-3; the D call may be TRBD1 or TRBD2 (5 bases each). Trimming took 4 bases from V and 3 from J, leaving 14 bases between them. The CDR3 has 15 amino acids. Germline loops: CDR1 SEHNR, CDR2 FQNEAQ (reference sequence). The CDR3 loop reads CASSSPLGVTDTQYF. For the CDR3, the DNA is TGTGCCAGCAGCTCCCCACTAGGGGTAACAGATACGCAGTATTTT. Full variable domain (missing parts from reference TRBV7-9 and TRBJ2-3): DTGVSQNPRHKITKRGQNVTFRCDPISEHNRLYWYRQTLGQGPEFLTYFQNEAQLEKSRLLSDRFSAERPKGSFSTLEIQRTEQGDSAMYLCASSSPLGVTDTQYFGPGTRLTVL.

V gene TRBV6-1 combines with J gene TRBJ2-7, with a tentative D call TRBD2 (7 bases). The CDR3 is made up of 14 amino acids. Looked up from germline, CDR1 is MNHNS and CDR2 is SASEGT. V was clipped by 6 bases and J by 2 bases, with 14 bases between them. CDR3 amino acids: CASRRGGGPYEQYF. The CDR3 coding sequence is TGTGCCAGCAGGAGGGGGGGCGGCCCCTACGAGCAGTACTTC.

Written as DNA, the CDR3 is TGCGCCAGCAGCAAAGGACTAGCGGGAGGGCCCGGCACAGATACGCAGTATTTT. Amino acid sequence: CASSKGLAGGPGTDTQYF. The rearrangement uses TRBV5-1 and TRBJ2-3; TRBD2 matches at 15 bases. The V and J ends lost 4 bases and 1 base, in that order; junction bases with no gene match: 7. This CDR3 has 18 amino acids. CDR1 SGHRS and CDR2 YFSETQ come from the germline V gene.

The rearrangement uses TRBV2 and TRBJ2-3, with D possibly TRBD2 on 5 matching bases. Deletions cut 2 bases from V and 5 bases from J, with 8 bases between. In germline, CDR1 is SNHLY, CDR2 FYNNEI. This CDR3 contains 13 residues. CDR3 DNA: TGTGCCAGCAGTGAAATAGGAGGAGATACGCAGTATTTT. This encodes CASSEIGGDTQYF. Combining the CDR3 with reference TRBV2 and TRBJ2-3 gives the whole variable domain EPEVTQTPSHQVTQMGQEVILRCVPISNHLYFYWYRQILGQKVEFLVSFYNNEISEKSEIFDDQFSVERPDGSNFTLKIRSTKLEDSAMYFCASSEIGGDTQYFGPGTRLTVL.

The chain couples TRBV6-5 to TRBJ1-2; D ambiguous. With 2 bases removed from V and 5 bases from J, the gap between germline ends came to 12 bases. The germline V gene encodes CDR1 MNHEY and CDR2 SVGAGI. The CDR3 consists of 14 residues. CDR3 DNA sequence: TGTGCCAGCAGTTACACGGGTGCTGGGTATGGCTACACCTTC. Protein: CASSYTGAGYGYTF.

The chain has TRBV9 and TRBJ2-2; the D is unclear. Germline loops: CDR1 SGDLS, CDR2 YYNGEE. The CDR3 runs to 14 residues. Trimming removed 3 bases from V and 6 bases from J, with 12 bases in between. The CDR3 nucleotides are TGTGCCAGCAGCGGCCTCTCGTTGGCCGGGGAGCTGTTTTTT. This translates into CASSGLSLAGELFF. The entire variable domain, with the rest obtained from reference TRBV9 and TRBJ2-2, is as follows: DSGVTQTPKHLITATGQRVTLRCSPRSGDLSVYWYQQSLDQGLQFLIQYYNGEERAKGNILERFSAQQFPDLHSELNLSSLELGDSALYFCASSGLSLAGELFFGEGSRLTVL.

The CDR3, as DNA: TGTGCCAGCTCATCGAACAGGGGGGAGACCGGGGAGCTGTTTTTT. Protein product: CASSSNRGETGELFF. This chain connects TRBV18 to TRBJ2-2, with TRBD1 identical over 8 bases. The trim removed 5 bases at V and 5 bases at J, leaving 7 bases unmatched. The CDR3 has 15 amino acids. Germline CDR1 reads KGHSH; CDR2 reads LQKENI.

The gene calls are TRBV14 and TRBJ2-6, with D possibly TRBD2 on 5 matching bases. This CDR3 spans 21 amino acids. V was shortened by 0 bases and J by 0 bases, with 21 bases between the two germline ends. Germline assignment: CDR1 SGHDN and CDR2 FVKESK. CDR3 region: CASSQDRRTGELYSGANVLTF. In DNA form, the CDR3 reads TGTGCCAGCAGCCAAGATCGGAGGACCGGGGAACTTTACTCTGGGGCCAACGTCCTGACTTTC.

The chain's CDR3 is CASSPNWGRDTEAFF. CDR3 coding DNA: TGTGCCAGCAGCCCTAATTGGGGCCGAGACACTGAAGCTTTCTTT. The rearrangement joins TRBV7-2 to TRBJ1-1, with D perhaps TRBD1 (5 bases). This CDR3 contains 15 residues. Germline V gives CDR1 SGHTA, CDR2 FQGNSA. Trimming took 5 bases from V and 3 from J, leaving 16 bases between them. The full variable domain, its missing parts supplied by reference TRBV7-2 and TRBJ1-1, is GAGVSQSPSNKVTEKGKDVELRCDPISGHTALYWYRQSLGQGLEFLIYFQGNSAPDKSGLPSDRFSAERTGGSVSTLTIQRTQQEDSAVYLCASSPNWGRDTEAFFGQGTRLTVV.

The chain joins TRBV4-2 to TRBJ2-1, with D possibly matching TRBD2 (6 bases). Germline V gene data show CDR1 as LGHNA and CDR2 as YNFKEQ. Between the trimmed V and J ends, which lost 3 bases and 10 bases, there was a span of 13 bases. The CDR3 has 13 residues. DNA of the CDR3: TGTGCCAGCAGCCACCCCAGTGGGAGGGAGCAGTTCTTC. Residues: CASSHPSGREQFF.